This T cell receptor (beta chain) was recovered during a study of blood T cell repertoires in COVID-19. Background on the study: Samples representing acute and convalescent COVID-19 were sourced from the United States, Italy and Spain. Sources were T cells, B-cell-depleted T cells, or PBMCs; the material itself was cDNA or gDNA.

This CDR3 is 17 amino acids long. CDR1 and CDR2 from the germline V gene are SGHNT and YYREEE (reference sequence). Unmatched junction bases numbered 13, after V lost 4 bases and J lost 2 bases. Source study methods: Reference gene primer amplification gave nucleated cell count estimates. The table came from immunoSEQ multiplex PCR; TCRdb's copy has only in-frame clones and leaves some out. For V, J and clone size, that table is used; D and trimming come from the DNA. The profile shows tens of thousands of clones, approximately 84% of them singletons. Sequenced material: peripheral blood. The rearrangement links TRBV5-4 to TRBJ2-7, with 9 bases that match TRBD2. The receptor's source is a human donor with active or convalescent COVID-19. The donor label of this sample is uncertain. CDR3 bases: TGTGCCAGCAGCCTACGACGGGGCGGGAGGGCGACCTACGAGCAGTACTTC. Its translation is CASSLRRGGRATYEQYF. The complete variable domain, with remaining parts taken from reference TRBV5-4 and TRBJ2-7, reads ETGVTQSPTHLIKTRGQQVTLRCSSQSGHNTVSWYQQALGQGPQFIFQYYREEENGRGNFPPRFSGLQFPNYSSELNVNALELDDSALYLCASSLRRGGRATYEQYFGPGTRLTVT.